This T cell receptor beta chain was identified during a study of CD8 T cells in cerebrospinal fluid in Alzheimer's disease. Overall study: CSF T cell clonal expansion was assessed by plate-based nested PCR and droplet-based sequencing.

No DNA is given; TCRdb re-called the 10x single-cell sequencing reads and lists each CDR3 protein once. Recorded here are over 950 distinct CDR3 sequences; the top ten clones represent 7.8%. Germline CDR1 reads SGHNT; CDR2 reads YYREEE (reference sequence). The CDR3 runs to 14 residues. All participants were free of acute infectious disease and in good physical condition. For droplet-based sequencing, live CSF cells were sorted using a live/dead marker. Its frequency marks this clonotype as medium-sized. The V gene is TRBV5-4, the J gene TRBJ1-2; TCRdb's D call, TRBD1, is unchecked because there is no DNA. The sequence was obtained from a human donor in good health. The source material was cerebrospinal fluid. The CDR3 loop is CASSLPQGAQGYTF.